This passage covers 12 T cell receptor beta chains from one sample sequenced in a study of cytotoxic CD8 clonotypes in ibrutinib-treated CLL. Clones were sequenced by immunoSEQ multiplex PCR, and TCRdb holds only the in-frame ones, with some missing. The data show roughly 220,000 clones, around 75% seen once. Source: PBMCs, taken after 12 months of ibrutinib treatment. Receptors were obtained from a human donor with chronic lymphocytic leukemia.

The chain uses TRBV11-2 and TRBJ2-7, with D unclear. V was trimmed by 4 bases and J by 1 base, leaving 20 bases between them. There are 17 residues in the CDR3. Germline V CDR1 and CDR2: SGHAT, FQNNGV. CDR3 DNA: TGTGCCAGCAGCTCCCGTAGGTCCCTGGTCGGATCCTACGAGCAGTACTTC. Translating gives CASSSRRSLVGSYEQYF.

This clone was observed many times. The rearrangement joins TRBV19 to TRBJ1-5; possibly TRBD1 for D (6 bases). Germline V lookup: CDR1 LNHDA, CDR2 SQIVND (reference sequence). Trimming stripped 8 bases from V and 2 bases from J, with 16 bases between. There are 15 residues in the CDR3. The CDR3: CASFSQGVGNQPQHF. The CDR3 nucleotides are TGTGCCAGTTTCTCACAGGGAGTTGGCAATCAGCCCCAGCATTTT.

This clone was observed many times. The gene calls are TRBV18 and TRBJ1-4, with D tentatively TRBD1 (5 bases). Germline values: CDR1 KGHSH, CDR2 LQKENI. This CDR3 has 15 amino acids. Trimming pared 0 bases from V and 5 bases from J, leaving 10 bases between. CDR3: CASSPPLGGNEKLFF. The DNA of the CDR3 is TGTGCCAGCTCACCACCCTTGGGGGGGAATGAAAAACTGTTTTTT. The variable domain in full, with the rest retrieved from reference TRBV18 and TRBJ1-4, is NAGVMQNPRHLVRRRGQEARLRCSPMKGHSHVYWYRQLPEEGLKFMVYLQKENIIDESGMPKERFSAEFPKEGPSILRIQQVVRGDSAAYFCASSPPLGGNEKLFFGSGTQLSVL.

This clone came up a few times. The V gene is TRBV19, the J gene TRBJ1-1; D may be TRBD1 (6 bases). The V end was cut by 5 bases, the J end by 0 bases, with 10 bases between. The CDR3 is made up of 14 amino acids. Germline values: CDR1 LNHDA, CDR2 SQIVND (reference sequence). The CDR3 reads CASSAGHLNTEAFF. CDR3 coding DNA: TGTGCCAGTAGTGCGGGACACTTGAACACTGAAGCTTTCTTT.

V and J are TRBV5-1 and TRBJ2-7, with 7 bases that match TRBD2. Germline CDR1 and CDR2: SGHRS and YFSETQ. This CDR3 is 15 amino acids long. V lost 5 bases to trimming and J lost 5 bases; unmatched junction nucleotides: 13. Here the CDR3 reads CASRSFTGTNNEQYF. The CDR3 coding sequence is TGCGCCAGCAGATCGTTCACCGGGACTAACAACGAGCAGTACTTC. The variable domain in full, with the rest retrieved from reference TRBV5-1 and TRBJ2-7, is KAGVTQTPRYLIKTRGQQVTLSCSPISGHRSVSWYQQTPGQGLQFLFEYFSETQRNKGNFPGRFSGRQFSNSRSEMNVSTLELGDSALYLCASRSFTGTNNEQYFGPGTRLTVT.

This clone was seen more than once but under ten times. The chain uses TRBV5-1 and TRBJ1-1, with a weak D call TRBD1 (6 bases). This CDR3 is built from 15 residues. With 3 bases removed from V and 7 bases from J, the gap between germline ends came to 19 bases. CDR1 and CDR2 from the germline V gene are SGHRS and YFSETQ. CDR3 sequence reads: CASSSGVLGADEAFF. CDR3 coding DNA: TGCGCCAGCAGCTCGGGGGTGTTGGGGGCGGATGAAGCTTTCTTT.

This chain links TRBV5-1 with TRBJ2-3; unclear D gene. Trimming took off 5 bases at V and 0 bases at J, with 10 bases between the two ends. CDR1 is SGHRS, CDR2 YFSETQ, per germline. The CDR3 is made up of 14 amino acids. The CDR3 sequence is CASSPPPSTDTQYF. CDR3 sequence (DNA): TGCGCCAGCAGTCCCCCTCCTAGCACAGATACGCAGTATTTT.

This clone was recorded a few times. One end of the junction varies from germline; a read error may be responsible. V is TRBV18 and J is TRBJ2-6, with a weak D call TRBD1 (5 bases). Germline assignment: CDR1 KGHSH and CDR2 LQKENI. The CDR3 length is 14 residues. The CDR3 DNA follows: TGTGCCAGCTCACCCCCGGGTGGGGCCAACCTCCTGACTTTC. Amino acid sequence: CASSPPGGANLLTF.

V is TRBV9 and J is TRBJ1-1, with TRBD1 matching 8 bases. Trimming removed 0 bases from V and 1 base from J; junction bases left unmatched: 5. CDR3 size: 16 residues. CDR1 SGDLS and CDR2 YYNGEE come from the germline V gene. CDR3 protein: CASSVEGRGPNTEAFF. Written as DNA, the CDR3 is TGTGCCAGCAGCGTAGAGGGCAGGGGGCCGAACACTGAAGCTTTCTTT.

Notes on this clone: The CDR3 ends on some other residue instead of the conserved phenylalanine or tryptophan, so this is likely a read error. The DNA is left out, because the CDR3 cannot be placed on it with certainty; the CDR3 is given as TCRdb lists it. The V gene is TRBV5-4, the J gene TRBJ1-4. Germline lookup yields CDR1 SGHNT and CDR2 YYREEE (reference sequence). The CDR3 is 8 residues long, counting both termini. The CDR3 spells CASRPPEE.

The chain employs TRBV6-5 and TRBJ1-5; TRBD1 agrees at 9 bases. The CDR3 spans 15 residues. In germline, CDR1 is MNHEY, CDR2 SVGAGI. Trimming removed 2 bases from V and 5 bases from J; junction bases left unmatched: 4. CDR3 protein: CASSYGGQGHQPQHF. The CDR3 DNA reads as TGTGCCAGCAGTTACGGGGGACAGGGCCATCAGCCCCAGCATTTT.

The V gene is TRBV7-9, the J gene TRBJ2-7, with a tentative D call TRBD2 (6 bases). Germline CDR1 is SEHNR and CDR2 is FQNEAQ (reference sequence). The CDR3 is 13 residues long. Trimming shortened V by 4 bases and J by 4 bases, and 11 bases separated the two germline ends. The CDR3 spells CASSWGDGYEQYF. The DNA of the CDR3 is TGTGCCAGCAGCTGGGGGGATGGATACGAGCAGTACTTC. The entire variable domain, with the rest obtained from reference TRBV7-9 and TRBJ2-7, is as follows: DTGVSQNPRHKITKRGQNVTFRCDPISEHNRLYWYRQTLGQGPEFLTYFQNEAQLEKSRLLSDRFSAERPKGSFSTLEIQRTEQGDSAMYLCASSWGDGYEQYFGPGTRLTVT.